Reported below is one T cell receptor beta chain. The antigen remains undetermined. Germline is not matched at one junction end, which may reflect a read error. This entry belongs to a study of T cell responses to AZD1222 COVID-19 vaccine. Germline CDR1 is MNHEY and CDR2 is SVGAGI. This CDR3 contains 13 residues. Study results and limitations: None of the repertoires were sampled until the peak T cell response had passed.

Sequencing used immunoSEQ multiplex PCR; TCRdb keeps in-frame clones, though not all of them. Of 100,000 or so clones detected, roughly nine tenths appear once; the ten largest clones hold roughly a sixth. The specimen comprised peripheral blood, sampled on day 0 of AZD1222 vaccination. The TCR was taken from an adult in good health. The chain has TRBV6-5 and TRBJ2-7; D unresolved. CDR3 amino acids: CASSNSPSYEQYF. CDR3 in DNA: TGTGCCAGCAGTAACTCCCCCTCCTACGAGCAGTACTTC.